The rows below give T cell receptor beta chains drawn from one sample of a study of OX40 agonist ivuxolimab in advanced cancers. Method: immunoSEQ multiplex PCR; TCRdb's copy keeps in-frame clones and lacks some. This table holds tens of thousands of clones, over 75% found once. This specimen was CD4+ or CD8+ T cells sorted from blood, taken in a trial of the OX40 agonist ivuxolimab. The receptors derive from an adult with an advanced solid tumor such as melanoma, head and neck, liver or kidney cancer. Both conserved end residues are part of each CDR3. The D gene is left open where the match is weak. Clone size appears in some rows only: once, few, many, or a class for an expanded clone.

v_gene,abundance,len,j_gene,d_gene,CDR3aa,CDR3nt
TRBV27,NA,15,TRBJ1-5,TRBD1,CASSGQGTGNQPQHF,TGTGCCAGCAGTGGACAGGGTACGGGCAATCAGCCCCAGCATTTT
TRBV28,NA,20,TRBJ2-1,TRBD2,CASSLWMGGLGLAGRNEQFF,TGTGCCAGCAGTTTATGGATGGGAGGGCTGGGACTAGCGGGAAGGAATGAGCAGTTCTTC
TRBV2,NA,12,TRBJ2-7,NA,CASRLSSYEQYF,TGTGCCAGCAGGCTCAGCTCCTACGAGCAGTACTTC
TRBV5-1,NA,15,TRBJ2-7,TRBD1,CASSFEGQGSVEQYF,TGCGCCAGCAGCTTTGAGGGACAGGGATCGGTCGAGCAGTACTTC
TRBV4-2,NA,13,TRBJ1-1,NA,CASSQGVNTEAFF,TGTGCCAGCAGCCAAGGGGTGAACACTGAAGCTTTCTTT
TRBV6-6,NA,14,TRBJ1-1,NA,CASRPPELNTEAFF,TGTGCCAGCAGGCCACCCGAGTTGAACACTGAAGCTTTCTTT
TRBV7-6,NA,14,TRBJ2-5,TRBD2,CASSGRLGSETQYF,TGTGCCAGTAGCGGGCGATTGGGCTCAGAGACCCAGTACTTC
TRBV6-5,NA,15,TRBJ2-7,TRBD2,CASSSRTSGRYEQYF,TGTGCCAGCAGTTCCCGGACTAGCGGGAGATACGAGCAGTACTTC
TRBV6-5,NA,14,TRBJ1-1,NA,CASSLMRRGTEAFF,TGTGCCAGCAGTCTTATGCGCCGGGGCACTGAAGCTTTCTTT
TRBV27,NA,12,TRBJ1-5,NA,CASSFHNQPQHF,TGTGCCAGCAGTTTCCACAATCAGCCCCAGCATTTT
TRBV2,NA,11,TRBJ2-7,NA,CASRVQGWGYF,TGTGCCAGCAGAGTCCAGGGTTGGGGGTACTTC
TRBV7-2,NA,14,TRBJ1-4,TRBD1,CASSRRQGDEKLFF,TGTGCCAGCAGCCGTCGACAGGGGGATGAAAAACTGTTTTTT
TRBV10-2,NA,15,TRBJ2-1,TRBD1,CASSVGTGPLNEQFF,TGCGCCAGCAGTGTAGGGACAGGGCCCTTGAATGAGCAGTTCTTC
TRBV5-1,NA,16,TRBJ2-1,NA,CASSLESPRSGSEQFF,TGCGCCAGCAGCTTGGAGTCCCCGCGTAGCGGCTCTGAGCAGTTCTTC
TRBV6-4,NA,14,TRBJ1-2,NA,CASSPDGQSYGYTF,TGTGCCAGCAGCCCCGACGGACAGTCCTATGGCTACACCTTC
TRBV7-9,NA,14,TRBJ1-1,NA,CASSLAGRGTRTFF,TGTGCCAGCAGCTTAGCGGGCCGAGGTACCAGAACTTTCTTT
TRBV7-2,NA,14,TRBJ2-7,TRBD1,CASSPGTVSYEQYF,TGTGCCAGCAGCCCCGGGACAGTAAGCTACGAGCAGTACTTC
TRBV11-3,NA,14,TRBJ2-5,TRBD2,CASSPGLAEETQYF,TGTGCCAGCAGCCCGGGACTAGCGGAAGAGACCCAGTACTTC
TRBV18,NA,12,TRBJ2-7,NA,CASSLMGVEQYF,TGTGCCAGCTCACTGATGGGGGTCGAGCAGTACTTC
TRBV6-5,NA,12,TRBJ1-1,NA,CASSYGGYEAFF,TGTGCCAGCAGTTACGGCGGTTACGAAGCTTTCTTT
TRBV28,NA,13,TRBJ2-7,NA,CASSLGQSYEQYF,TGTGCCAGCAGTTTGGGGCAGAGCTACGAGCAGTACTTC
TRBV27,NA,14,TRBJ1-6,NA,CASSLRGFNRALHF,TGTGCCAGCAGTTTAAGGGGGTTTAATAGGGCCCTCCACTTT
TRBV14,once,14,TRBJ2-7,NA,CASSQDWGSYEQYF,TGTGCCAGCAGCCAAGATTGGGGGTCCTACGAGCAGTACTTC
TRBV12-5,NA,15,TRBJ2-5,NA,CASGLAPSKEETQYF,TGTGCTAGTGGTTTGGCGCCTTCGAAAGAAGAGACCCAGTACTTC
TRBV6-1,NA,14,TRBJ1-5,TRBD1,CATAWTGGNQPQHF,TGTGCCACCGCCTGGACAGGAGGCAATCAGCCCCAGCATTTT
TRBV10-1,NA,15,TRBJ2-7,NA,CASSDSSAGPYEQYF,TGCGCCAGCAGTGACTCTTCGGCAGGGCCATACGAGCAGTACTTC
TRBV27,NA,15,TRBJ2-2,NA,CASTPGLLNTGELFF,TGTGCCAGTACGCCGGGACTTCTGAACACCGGGGAGCTGTTTTTT
TRBV7-2,NA,15,TRBJ2-3,TRBD2,CASSSTSGRSDTQYF,TGTGCCAGCAGCTCTACTAGCGGGAGGTCAGATACGCAGTATTTT
TRBV28,NA,18,TRBJ2-7,NA,CASSPWSSGGGLSYEQYF,TGTGCCAGCAGTCCCTGGTCCTCAGGTGGGGGGCTCTCCTACGAGCAGTACTTC
TRBV5-4,NA,13,TRBJ1-2,NA,CASSLSGMYGYTF,TGTGCCAGCAGCTTGTCTGGGATGTATGGCTACACCTTC
TRBV18,once,14,TRBJ1-1,NA,CASSPRTLNTEAFF,TGTGCCAGCTCACCTAGGACACTGAACACTGAAGCTTTCTTT
TRBV2,NA,13,TRBJ1-5,TRBD1,CANSRQGDQPQHF,TGTGCCAACTCTAGACAGGGGGACCAGCCCCAGCATTTT
TRBV4-1,NA,14,TRBJ2-4,TRBD2,CASSQREGLNIQYF,TGCGCCAGCAGCCAGCGGGAGGGCCTGAACATTCAGTACTTC
TRBV28,NA,15,TRBJ2-6,NA,CASRTGTSGANVLTF,TGTGCCAGCAGAACAGGGACCTCTGGGGCCAACGTCCTGACTTTC
TRBV9,NA,12,TRBJ2-5,NA,CASSPRGETQYF,TGTGCCAGCAGCCCACGCGGAGAGACCCAGTACTTC
TRBV19,medium-sized,17,TRBJ2-7,TRBD2,CASSIDFSGTSSYEQYF,TGTGCCAGTAGTATAGACTTCAGCGGGACGAGCTCCTACGAGCAGTACTTC
TRBV29-1,NA,13,TRBJ1-1,NA,CSVEWGSGTEAFF,TGCAGCGTTGAGTGGGGTTCCGGCACTGAAGCTTTCTTT
TRBV5-1,NA,16,TRBJ2-5,TRBD1,CASSLTGTGPQETQYF,TGCGCCAGCAGCTTAACCGGGACAGGGCCCCAAGAGACCCAGTACTTC
TRBV28,NA,14,TRBJ1-6,TRBD1,CASRIGQGMLPLHF,TGTGCCAGCAGGATAGGACAGGGGATGCTCCCCCTCCACTTT
TRBV9,NA,14,TRBJ1-1,NA,CASEREEGGTEAFF,TGTGCCAGTGAAAGGGAAGAGGGTGGCACTGAAGCTTTCTTT
TRBV9,NA,16,TRBJ2-3,TRBD1,CASSQGGQGRLDTQYF,TGTGCCAGCAGCCAGGGAGGACAGGGGAGATTGGATACGCAGTATTTT
TRBV5-4,once,15,TRBJ1-2,TRBD1,CASSRQGSGNYGYTF,TGTGCCAGCAGCCGACAGGGGTCGGGGAACTATGGCTACACCTTC
TRBV4-3,once,18,TRBJ2-2,TRBD2,CASSLTWNSGTGAGELFF,TGCGCCAGCAGCTTAACCTGGAATAGCGGGACCGGGGCCGGGGAGCTGTTTTTT
TRBV5-6,NA,13,TRBJ1-2,NA,CASSLASGDGYTF,TGTGCCAGCAGCTTGGCTTCAGGGGACGGCTACACCTTC
TRBV19,NA,13,TRBJ2-7,TRBD1,CASADRAAYEQYF,TGTGCCAGTGCCGACAGGGCTGCCTACGAGCAGTACTTC
TRBV6-1,NA,16,TRBJ2-4,TRBD1,CASSEQGVGAKNIQYF,TGTGCCAGCAGTGAACAGGGGGTTGGAGCCAAAAACATTCAGTACTTC
TRBV28,NA,16,TRBJ1-2,TRBD1,CASSGGLGQGGYGYTF,TGTGCCAGCAGTGGTGGCCTCGGACAGGGCGGGTATGGCTACACCTTC
TRBV19,NA,17,TRBJ2-6,NA,CASSRGDSSSGANVLTF,TGTGCCAGTAGTAGGGGGGACTCAAGCTCTGGGGCCAACGTCCTGACTTTC
TRBV28,NA,17,TRBJ2-1,TRBD2,CASSRLGLAGKGDEQFF,TGTGCCAGCAGCCGCCTGGGGCTAGCGGGAAAGGGAGATGAGCAGTTCTTC
TRBV9,NA,13,TRBJ1-1,NA,CASSRVGDTEAFF,TGTGCCAGCAGCCGGGTGGGGGACACTGAAGCTTTCTTT
TRBV6-6,NA,10,TRBJ2-5,NA,CASEGETQYF,TGTGCCAGCGAGGGGGAGACCCAGTACTTC